Listed here are 20 T cell receptor beta chains from one sample, sequenced in a study of blood T cell repertoires in COVID-19. Assay used: immunoSEQ multiplex PCR; TCRdb lists only in-frame clones, some missing. The sample records about 140,000 clones, approximately 86% being singletons. Sequencing was done on a sample of peripheral blood. Every receptor here comes from a human donor in a cohort sampled during active COVID-19.

The chain combines TRBV19 with TRBJ1-1; the match to TRBD1 covers 10 bases. J gave up 1 base and V 7 bases, and 6 bases lay outside the gene matches. Germline V CDR1 and CDR2: LNHDA, SQIVND (reference sequence). CDR3 length: 15 residues. CDR3 DNA sequence: TGTGCCAGTAAACGACAGGGGGCGCAGAACACTGAAGCTTTCTTT. Protein: CASKRQGAQNTEAFF.

This chain connects TRBV28 to TRBJ1-3; D gene unclear. Trimming removed 7 bases from V and 3 bases from J, with 19 bases in between. The CDR3 has 16 amino acids. In germline, CDR1 is MDHEN, CDR2 SYDVKM. This CDR3 reads CASTSSGSPDGNTIYF. The CDR3 bases are TGTGCCAGCACCAGCTCCGGGTCGCCGGATGGAAACACCATATATTTT.

The chain is built from TRBV6-6 and TRBJ2-5; D is perhaps TRBD2 (5 bases). Per germline, CDR1 MNHNY and CDR2 SVGAGI (reference sequence). The CDR3 spans 12 residues. Trimming left V 8 bases short and J 7 bases short, with 14 bases between. CDR3 sequence: CASAGHWGTQYF. The CDR3 coding sequence is TGTGCCAGCGCGGGCCATTGGGGGACCCAGTACTTC.

In its sample, this clone was seen once. The chain links TRBV12-3 or TRBV12-4 to TRBJ2-7; the D gene is possibly TRBD1 (6 bases). The CDR3 covers 13 residues. V was trimmed by 7 bases and J by 2 bases, leaving 12 bases between them. The CDR3 sequence is CASTPDSAYEQYF. In DNA, the CDR3 is TGTGCCAGCACCCCGGACAGTGCCTACGAGCAGTACTTC.

This clone was recorded a few times. This rearrangement joins TRBV20-1 to TRBJ2-1; 9 nucleotides align to TRBD2. The CDR3 is made up of 14 amino acids. Germline-derived CDR1 and CDR2 are DFQATT and SNEGSKA (reference sequence). V was pared by 3 bases and J by 6 bases, with 6 bases of the junction left unmatched. CDR3 bases: TGCAGTGCTAGTTCACTAGCGGGCCCCAATGAGCAGTTCTTC. Its protein product is CSASSLAGPNEQFF.

The rearrangement joins TRBV18 to TRBJ2-5, with 13 nucleotides matching TRBD2. CDR3 length: 16 amino acids. The V segment lost 3 bases and the J segment 4 bases; nucleotides outside the gene matches: 5. Per the germline V gene, CDR1 is KGHSH and CDR2 is LQKENI. The CDR3 nucleotides are TGTGCCAGCTCACCCGGGAGACTAGCGGGAGGAGAGACCCAGTACTTC. Translation: CASSPGRLAGGETQYF.

This clone came up a few times. The chain joins TRBV30 to TRBJ2-5, with 10 nucleotides matching TRBD2. V lost 3 bases, J lost 7 bases, and 8 bases stayed unmatched. The CDR3 has 14 residues. CDR1 and CDR2 from the germline V gene are GTSNPN and SVGIG (reference sequence). DNA of the CDR3: TGTGCCTGGAGCGCCCCAGCGGGGGGGAGGACCCAGTACTTC. It codes for CAWSAPAGGRTQYF.

The chain employs TRBV27 and TRBJ2-3; 14 nucleotides line up with TRBD2. CDR3 length: 14 residues. Germline CDR1 reads MNHEY; CDR2 reads SMNVEV (reference sequence). The V segment lost 6 bases and the J segment 10 bases; nucleotides outside the gene matches: 6. The CDR3 spells CASSPGLAGVAQYF. The CDR3 coding sequence is TGTGCCAGCAGCCCGGGACTAGCGGGGGTAGCGCAGTATTTT.

Here the CDR3 reads CASSLGGSSSSYEQYF. The CDR3 DNA reads TGTGCCAGCAGCTTGGGAGGGTCCTCGAGCTCCTACGAGCAGTACTTC. The V gene is TRBV5-4, the J gene TRBJ2-7; D possibly corresponds to TRBD2 (5 bases). V shed 0 bases and J shed 0 bases, with 13 bases lying between them. The CDR3 totals 16 residues. Looked up from germline, CDR1 is SGHNT and CDR2 is YYREEE (reference sequence).

This chain uses TRBV18 with TRBJ1-1; perhaps TRBD1 as D (5 bases). The germline V gene encodes CDR1 KGHSH and CDR2 LQKENI. The CDR3 has 16 amino acids. The germline V and J ends were trimmed by 3 bases and 4 bases, with 18 bases remaining between them. The DNA of the CDR3 is TGTGCCAGCTCACCGGGGGGAGGTAGGGCCTTCACTGAAGCTTTCTTT. Protein product: CASSPGGGRAFTEAFF. Looking up the rest from reference TRBV18 and TRBJ1-1 gives the full variable domain: NAGVMQNPRHLVRRRGQEARLRCSPMKGHSHVYWYRQLPEEGLKFMVYLQKENIIDESGMPKERFSAEFPKEGPSILRIQQVVRGDSAAYFCASSPGGGRAFTEAFFGQGTRLTVV.

V and J are TRBV9 and TRBJ2-1; 9 positions match TRBD1. CDR1 is SGDLS and CDR2 is YYNGEE in the germline V gene. The CDR3 loop spans 16 amino acids. Trimming took 4 bases from V and 3 from J; bases not matched to a gene: 8. DNA of the CDR3: TGTGCCAGCAGCCCTAGGGGACAGGGCTACTACAATGAGCAGTTCTTC. The encoded protein is CASSPRGQGYYNEQFF.

The V call is TRBV5-4, the J call TRBJ1-2, with TRBD1 identical over 8 bases. J was trimmed by 8 bases and V by 3 bases; bases with no gene match: 12. The CDR3 loop spans 15 amino acids. CDR1 SGHNT and CDR2 YYREEE come from the germline V gene (reference sequence). CDR3 DNA: TGTGCCAGCAGCTCCCTGACAGGGGCCTTTGGGGGCTACACCTTC. Translated, it gives CASSSLTGAFGGYTF. Supplemented by reference TRBV5-4 and TRBJ1-2, the full variable domain reads ETGVTQSPTHLIKTRGQQVTLRCSSQSGHNTVSWYQQALGQGPQFIFQYYREEENGRGNFPPRFSGLQFPNYSSELNVNALELDDSALYLCASSSLTGAFGGYTFGSGTRLTVV.

The CDR3 protein is CASSITDLSGNTIYF. Written as DNA, the CDR3 is TGTGCCAGCAGCATTACAGATCTCTCTGGAAACACCATATATTTT. The chain uses TRBV11-2 and TRBJ1-3; D is unresolved. The CDR3 consists of 15 residues. V was clipped by 5 bases and J by 0 bases, with 11 bases between them. Germline CDR1 and CDR2: SGHAT and FQNNGV.

The rearrangement uses TRBV7-3 and TRBJ2-1, with 9 bases lining up with TRBD2. Unmatched junction bases numbered 8, after V lost 2 bases and J lost 0 bases. Germline values: CDR1 SGHTA, CDR2 FQGTGA. The CDR3 spans 18 residues. The DNA of the CDR3 is TGTGCCAGCAGCTTAGGGCTAGCGGGAATCTCCTCCTACAATGAGCAGTTCTTC. Translation: CASSLGLAGISSYNEQFF. Complete variable domain (other parts from reference TRBV7-3 and TRBJ2-1): GAGVSQTPSNKVTEKGKYVELRCDPISGHTALYWYRQSLGQGPEFLIYFQGTGAADDSGLPNDRFFAVRPEGSVSTLKIQRTERGDSAVYLCASSLGLAGISSYNEQFFGPGTRLTVL.

The chain carries TRBV11-2 and TRBJ2-7; 7 bases are a match to TRBD2. This CDR3 is 16 amino acids long. V was pared by 5 bases and J by 2 bases, with 12 bases of the junction left unmatched. Germline CDR1 reads SGHAT; CDR2 reads FQNNGV. The CDR3 DNA reads TGTGCCAGCAGCGCCCTAACCCAGCGGGGTACCTACGAGCAGTACTTC. Translation gives CASSALTQRGTYEQYF.

This chain uses TRBV5-1 with TRBJ1-5; tentatively, D is TRBD1 (6 bases). This CDR3 spans 15 amino acids. Germline V gene sequence: CDR1 SGHRS, CDR2 YFSETQ. Trimming shortened V by 0 bases and J by 6 bases, and 13 bases separated the two germline ends. The CDR3 is CASSLEGEVGQPQHF. CDR3 in DNA: TGCGCCAGCAGCTTGGAGGGGGAAGTGGGTCAGCCCCAGCATTTT.

Regarding this clone: Other DNA sequences in this sample translate to the same CDR3. The chain employs TRBV3-1 (or the pseudogene TRBV3-2) and TRBJ1-2; D not resolved. The CDR3 is 15 amino acids. Germline V lookup: CDR1 LGHDT, CDR2 YNNKEL (reference sequence). Trimming took 0 bases from V and 4 from J, leaving 12 bases between them. CDR3 region: CASSQEVSGSYGYTF. The DNA of the CDR3 is TGTGCCAGCAGCCAAGAGGTTTCGGGATCCTATGGCTACACCTTC.

CDR3 region: CASSSEMLAGGDTQYF. CDR3 sequence (DNA): TGTGCCAGCAGCTCAGAGATGCTAGCGGGGGGGGATACGCAGTATTTT. The chain uses TRBV9 and TRBJ2-3, with 12 bases aligning to TRBD2. Unmatched junction bases numbered 9, after V lost 4 bases and J lost 6 bases. The CDR3 extends over 16 amino acids. Germline V CDR1 and CDR2: SGDLS, YYNGEE. The full variable domain, rest sourced from reference TRBV9 and TRBJ2-3, is DSGVTQTPKHLITATGQRVTLRCSPRSGDLSVYWYQQSLDQGLQFLIQYYNGEERAKGNILERFSAQQFPDLHSELNLSSLELGDSALYFCASSSEMLAGGDTQYFGPGTRLTVL.

V gene TRBV4-2 combines with J gene TRBJ2-5; 8 nucleotides agree with TRBD2. V was pared by 0 bases and J by 3 bases, with 3 bases of the junction left unmatched. CDR3 length equals 15 residues. Germline lookup yields CDR1 LGHNA and CDR2 YNFKEQ. The CDR3 region is CASSQEGSGEETQYF. As DNA, the CDR3 is TGTGCCAGCAGCCAAGAGGGTAGCGGGGAAGAGACCCAGTACTTC.

The chain is built from TRBV5-1 and TRBJ2-5; weak D call: TRBD1 (6 bases). The CDR3 consists of 14 residues. V shed 2 bases and J shed 1 base, with 9 bases lying between them. Germline CDR1 SGHRS, CDR2 YFSETQ. DNA of the CDR3: TGCGCCAGCAGCTTAGGGGGTCCCCAAGAGACCCAGTACTTC. Amino acids: CASSLGGPQETQYF.